Presented here are 17 T cell receptor beta chains from one specimen sequenced in a study of blood T cell repertoires in COVID-19. Here immunoSEQ multiplex PCR was the method, and the copy in TCRdb shows in-frame clones only, minus some. The sample yields around 300,000 clones, 80% to 90% seen once. What was sequenced was peripheral blood. All receptors come from a woman aged 30 to 39 with active or convalescent COVID-19.

V is TRBV6-5 and J is TRBJ2-3; no clear D. This CDR3 is 13 amino acids long. Germline V CDR1 and CDR2: MNHEY, SVGAGI. V shed 6 bases and J shed 3 bases, with 10 bases lying between them. The CDR3 region is CASSPAGTDTQYF. The CDR3 DNA follows: TGTGCCAGCAGCCCAGCCGGGACAGATACGCAGTATTTT.

The table lists this clone with a few counts. The chain joins TRBV9 to TRBJ1-4; D unresolved. V lost 2 bases to trimming and J lost 4 bases, with 6 bases between them. Germline-derived CDR1 and CDR2 are SGDLS and YYNGEE. The CDR3 contains 13 residues. The CDR3 here is CASSVSSNEKLFF. The CDR3 DNA reads as TGTGCCAGCAGCGTGTCGAGTAATGAAAAACTGTTTTTT.

The V call is TRBV5-4, the J call TRBJ2-5, with 10 bases identical to TRBD1. Germline loops: CDR1 SGHNT, CDR2 YYREEE (reference sequence). There are 17 residues in the CDR3. V shed 4 bases, J shed 3 bases, and the junction held 12 bases outside the gene matches. CDR3 loop: CASSGSRDRGFEETQYF. The CDR3 coding sequence is TGTGCCAGCAGCGGCTCCCGGGACAGGGGCTTCGAAGAGACCCAGTACTTC. Looking up the rest from reference TRBV5-4 and TRBJ2-5 gives the full variable domain: ETGVTQSPTHLIKTRGQQVTLRCSSQSGHNTVSWYQQALGQGPQFIFQYYREEENGRGNFPPRFSGLQFPNYSSELNVNALELDDSALYLCASSGSRDRGFEETQYFGPGTRLLVL.

This clone occurred once. The V gene is TRBV3-1 (or the pseudogene TRBV3-2), the J gene TRBJ1-1, with TRBD1 as a possible D gene (5 bases). V dropped 5 bases and J dropped 0 bases, with 28 bases sitting between them. CDR1 and CDR2 (germline): LGHDT, YNNKEL (reference sequence). The CDR3 extends over 20 amino acids. The CDR3 DNA follows: TGTGCCAGCAGCAACCTCGATTGGGGCAGGGTAGGAATTATGAACACTGAAGCTTTCTTT. This translates into CASSNLDWGRVGIMNTEAFF.

As to this clone: Other DNA sequences in this specimen translate into the identical CDR3. V is TRBV30 and J is TRBJ2-7; D call uncertain. V gave up 1 base and J gave up 4 bases, with 5 bases separating them. Germline assignment: CDR1 GTSNPN and CDR2 SVGIG (reference sequence). This CDR3 comprises 11 residues. CDR3 protein: CAWSGQYEQYF. For the CDR3, the DNA is TGTGCCTGGAGTGGACAATACGAGCAGTACTTC.

The rearrangement links TRBV16 to TRBJ1-5, with 8 positions matching TRBD1. Germline V CDR1 and CDR2: KGHSY, FQNENV. The CDR3 totals 16 residues. J lost 1 base, V lost 1 base, and 3 bases had no gene match. This CDR3 reads CASSQWTGSSNQPQHF. CDR3 in DNA: TGTGCCAGCAGCCAATGGACAGGGTCGAGCAATCAGCCCCAGCATTTT. Combining the CDR3 with reference TRBV16 and TRBJ1-5 gives the whole variable domain GEEVAQTPKHLVRGEGQKAKLYCAPIKGHSYVFWYQQVLKNEFKFLISFQNENVFDETGMPKERFSAKCLPNSPCSLEIQATKLEDSAVYFCASSQWTGSSNQPQHFGDGTRLSIL.

The chain is built from TRBV4-3 and TRBJ1-1; D possibly corresponds to TRBD1 (6 bases). This CDR3 comprises 15 residues. V lost 4 bases, J lost 0 bases, and 12 bases lay in between. CDR1 LGHNA and CDR2 YSLEER come from the germline V gene. The CDR3 is CASSRTQGMNTEAFF. The CDR3 DNA reads as TGCGCCAGCAGCCGCACCCAGGGGATGAACACTGAAGCTTTCTTT.

This clone appeared a single time. J is TRBJ1-5 and V is TRBV6-1, with D possibly matching TRBD1 (6 bases). CDR3 length: 14 residues. Trimming shortened V by 2 bases and J by 7 bases, and 12 bases separated the two germline ends. Germline CDR1 MNHNS, CDR2 SASEGT. This CDR3 reads CASSEQGKGQPQHF. CDR3 coding DNA: TGTGCCAGCAGTGAACAGGGGAAGGGGCAGCCCCAGCATTTT.

The V and J genes are TRBV3-1 (or the pseudogene TRBV3-2) and TRBJ1-2; D ambiguous. Germline loops: CDR1 LGHDT, CDR2 YNNKEL (reference sequence). The V gene lost 3 bases and the J gene lost 1 base, with 15 bases spanning the gap. The CDR3 is made up of 16 amino acids. The DNA for the CDR3 is TGTGCCAGCAGCCACCTAGACCACCGCCGTAACTATGGCTACACCTTC. It encodes CASSHLDHRRNYGYTF.

This clone was found a few times. The chain links TRBV2 to TRBJ1-3; possibly TRBD1 for D (6 bases). Trimming left V 4 bases short and J 9 bases short, with 19 bases between. CDR3 length: 15 residues. From germline, CDR1 is SNHLY and CDR2 FYNNEI. DNA of the CDR3: TGTGCCAGCAGTGGTATCCAGGGGACGGGGGGCACCATATATTTT. Residues: CASSGIQGTGGTIYF.

The rearrangement uses TRBV7-9 and TRBJ2-7; a possible D gene is TRBD1 (5 bases). Trimming took 5 bases from V and 5 from J, leaving 13 bases between them. CDR3 length: 13 residues. Germline V gene sequence: CDR1 SEHNR, CDR2 FQNEAQ (reference sequence). CDR3 in DNA: TGTGCCAGCAGCAATCAGGGTGGACACGAGCAGTACTTC. Protein: CASSNQGGHEQYF.

This sequence joins TRBV2 and TRBJ1-6; 9 nucleotides match TRBD1. Germline V gene data show CDR1 as SNHLY and CDR2 as FYNNEI. With 2 bases clipped from V and 7 bases from J, the junction kept 3 bases outside the gene matches. This CDR3 has 15 amino acids. CDR3: CASSEYDRGNSPLHF. DNA for the CDR3: TGTGCCAGCAGTGAATATGACAGGGGGAATTCACCCCTCCACTTT.

V gene TRBV6-5 combines with J gene TRBJ2-1; a weak D match, TRBD2 (6 bases). The germline gives CDR1 MNHEY, CDR2 SVGAGI. V shed 6 bases and J shed 0 bases, with 12 bases lying between them. This CDR3 region has 15 residues. The chain's CDR3 is CASSGTGNSYNEQFF. Written as DNA, the CDR3 is TGTGCCAGCAGCGGGACTGGAAACTCCTACAATGAGCAGTTCTTC.

This chain links TRBV20-1 with TRBJ2-5; 9 positions agree with TRBD2. CDR1 and CDR2 (germline): DFQATT, SNEGSKA (reference sequence). Trimming took 3 bases from V and 2 from J; bases not matched to a gene: 7. The CDR3 has 15 residues. CDR3 DNA: TGCAGTGCTAGTTCTAGCGGGGAGCTTCAAGAGACCCAGTACTTC. Translation gives CSASSSGELQETQYF.

V usage is TRBV7-2 and J usage is TRBJ1-5; 8 bases line up with TRBD1. CDR1 SGHTA and CDR2 FQGNSA come from the germline V gene. V lost 5 bases and J lost 6; bases outside the gene matches: 6. CDR3 length equals 14 residues. DNA for the CDR3: TGTGCCAGCAGCCACGGACAGGGAGTTCAGCCCCAGCATTTT. Amino acids: CASSHGQGVQPQHF.

CDR3 amino acids: CASSYSHQGFSEQYF. The CDR3 nucleotides read TGTGCCAGCAGTTACTCGCATCAGGGCTTCAGCGAGCAGTACTTC. The chain recombines TRBV6-5 with TRBJ2-7, with a tentative D call TRBD1 (5 bases). Deletions cut 0 bases from V and 6 bases from J, with 15 bases between. CDR1 is MNHEY and CDR2 is SVGAGI in the germline V gene. The CDR3 has 15 residues.

About this clone itself: No DNA is shown, since the ends of the CDR3 on it are uncertain; the CDR3 is the one TCRdb lists. This chain connects TRBV21-1 to TRBJ2-1; the table's D call, TRBD2, has no DNA check behind it. TRBV21-1 is shown as a pseudogene. A total of 19 residues make up the CDR3, ends included. CDR3 residues: CASSNRAVGGGNPYNEQFF.